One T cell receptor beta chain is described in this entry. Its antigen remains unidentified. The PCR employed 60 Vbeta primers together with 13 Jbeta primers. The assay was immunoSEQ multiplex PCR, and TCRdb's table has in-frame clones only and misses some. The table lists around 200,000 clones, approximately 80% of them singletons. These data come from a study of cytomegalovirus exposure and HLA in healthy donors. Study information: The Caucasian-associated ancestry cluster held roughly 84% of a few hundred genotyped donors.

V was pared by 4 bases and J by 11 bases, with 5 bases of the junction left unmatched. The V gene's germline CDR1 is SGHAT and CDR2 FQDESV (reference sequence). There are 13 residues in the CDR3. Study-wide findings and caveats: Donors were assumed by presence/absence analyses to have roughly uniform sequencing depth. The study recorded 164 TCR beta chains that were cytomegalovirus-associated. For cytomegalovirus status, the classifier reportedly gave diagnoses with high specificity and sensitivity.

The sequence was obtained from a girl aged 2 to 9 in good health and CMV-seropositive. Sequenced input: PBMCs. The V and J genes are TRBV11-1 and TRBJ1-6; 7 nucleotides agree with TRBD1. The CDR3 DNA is TGTGCCAGCAGCTCCCAGGGGGGTACACCCCTCCACTTT. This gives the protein CASSSQGGTPLHF.